This T cell receptor (beta chain) is drawn from a study of cytotoxic CD8 clonotypes in ibrutinib-treated CLL. Overall study: The study recorded mean values of around 250,000 productive templates and approximately 100,000 productive rearrangements per sample.

With sequencing, the targeted depth ranged from 1 in 200,000 to 1 in 1 million T cells. Assay used: immunoSEQ multiplex PCR; TCRdb lists only in-frame clones, some missing. The data contain about 97,000 clones, 70% to 80% of them singletons. This clonotype was obtained from a human donor with chronic lymphocytic leukemia. The specimen was PBMCs, collected after 12 months of ibrutinib treatment.

CDR3 in DNA: TGCGCCAGCAGCTTGGAGGGGCCATATGGCTACACCTTC. Translating gives CASSLEGPYGYTF. The chain links TRBV5-1 to TRBJ1-2, with D possibly TRBD1 on 5 matching bases. With 0 bases removed from V and 5 bases from J, the gap between germline ends came to 8 bases. The CDR3 extends over 13 amino acids. Germline CDR1 is SGHRS and CDR2 is YFSETQ.